This record covers a single T cell receptor beta chain. These data come from a study of blood T cell repertoires in COVID-19. Method: immunoSEQ multiplex PCR; TCRdb's copy keeps in-frame clones and lacks some. Of 150,000 to 200,000 clones listed, about 85% were seen once; the top ten hold 3% to 3.5%. Material: peripheral blood. This TCR was recovered from a human donor with acute or convalescent COVID-19. The donor label of this sample is uncertain.

In DNA form, the CDR3 reads TGCAGTGCTAGTGATAGCGGGGTGATTAGGGAGACCCAGTACTTC. It translates to CSASDSGVIRETQYF. The V and J genes are TRBV20-1 and TRBJ2-5; TRBD2 aligns across 8 bases. CDR1 and CDR2 (germline): DFQATT, SNEGSKA (reference sequence). J was trimmed by 5 bases and V by 3 bases; bases with no gene match: 11. The length of the CDR3 is 15 residues.